These T cell receptor beta chains were read from a single sample in a study of blood T cell repertoires in COVID-19. Clones were read by immunoSEQ multiplex PCR, and TCRdb kept only the in-frame ones, dropping some. The repertoire holds under 200,000 clones, with roughly 84% as singletons. Specimen: peripheral blood. The receptors come from a woman aged 45-60 years with COVID-19, enrolled during active disease. Each CDR3 is given with its conserved first and last residue. D genes are given only for firm matches. Size is stated for part of the rows, as once, few or many counts, or as a class when the clone is expanded.

. | TRBJ1-6 | . | TRBV7-2 | TGTGCCAGCAGCCCAAATCCGGGATCCTATAATTCACCCCTCCACTTT | CASSPNPGSYNSPLHF
. | TRBJ1-1 | . | TRBV6-1 | TGTGCCAGCAGTGATGGTTGGGGCGACGACAAGGACACTGAAGCTTTCTTT | CASSDGWGDDKDTEAFF
. | TRBJ2-7 | TRBD2 | TRBV7-9 | TGTGCCAGCAGCGTCCTGACTAGCGGACGCCCCGGGGAGCAGTACTTC | CASSVLTSGRPGEQYF
. | TRBJ1-1 | . | TRBV18 | TGTGCCAGCTCACCGTTGCCGGGTGAGGGCACTGAAGCTTTCTTT | CASSPLPGEGTEAFF
. | TRBJ2-1 | TRBD1 | TRBV25-1 | TGTGCCAGCAGTGAATTTCGGGGGACAGGGGACAATGAGCAGTTCTTC | CASSEFRGTGDNEQFF
. | TRBJ2-5 | TRBD2 | TRBV28 | TGTGCCAGCAGTTTAGATGGGTTAGCGGGGGCCCCAGAGACCCAGTACTTC | CASSLDGLAGAPETQYF
. | TRBJ2-7 | . | TRBV14 | TGTGCCAGCAGCCCAGGGGCCGAGCAGTACTTC | CASSPGAEQYF
. | TRBJ2-5 | TRBD2 | TRBV7-2 | TGTGCCAGCAGCCCCCGGGGAGCGGGGGTCCAAGAGACCCAGTACTTC | CASSPRGAGVQETQYF
. | TRBJ1-5 | . | TRBV30 | TGTGCCTGGAGTTCAACAGGCCCAGGGCCCCAGCATTTT | CAWSSTGPGPQHF
. | TRBJ1-2 | TRBD1 | TRBV6-1 | TGTGCCAGCAGTGAACAACCGACAGGGAGGTATGGCTACACCTTC | CASSEQPTGRYGYTF
once | TRBJ1-5 | . | TRBV10-2 | TGCGCCACCACTTCAAATAGCAATCAGCCCCAGCATTTT | CATTSNSNQPQHF
. | TRBJ2-5 | . | TRBV11-2 | TGTGCCAGCAGCTTGTGGGCCGGGGATAAAGAGACCCAGTACTTC | CASSLWAGDKETQYF
. | TRBJ1-4 | TRBD1 | TRBV2 | TGTGCCAGCAGGGGGACAGGGGGCGCAACTAATGAAAAACTGTTTTTT | CASRGTGGATNEKLFF
. | TRBJ1-4 | TRBD1 | TRBV4-1 | TGCGCCAGCAGCCAAGATTTTTCCGGGACAGGGGACGAAAAACTGTTTTTT | CASSQDFSGTGDEKLFF
. | TRBJ1-2 | . | TRBV6-5 | TGTGCCAGCAGTCACCTCAGGGATTCTAACTATGGCTACACCTTC | CASSHLRDSNYGYTF
few | TRBJ1-1 | TRBD1 | TRBV2 | TGTGCCAGCCTTATACCGACAGGGATGAACACTGAAGCTTTCTTT | CASLIPTGMNTEAFF
. | TRBJ2-7 | . | TRBV28 | TGTGCCAGCAGTTCGGGACTGACAAAGGCCTACGAGCAGTACTTC | CASSSGLTKAYEQYF
. | TRBJ1-2 | . | TRBV29-1 | TGCAGCGTTGAACACGGGAGTGAGGGGGGCTACACCTTC | CSVEHGSEGGYTF
once | TRBJ1-1 | . | TRBV7-2 | TGTGCCAGCAGCACCTATAACAGGGAAGGGGCTGAAGCTTTCTTT | CASSTYNREGAEAFF
few | TRBJ1-6 | TRBD1 | TRBV4-1 | TGCGCCAGCAGCCGAGGACAGGGGGATTATTCACCCCTCCACTTT | CASSRGQGDYSPLHF
. | TRBJ2-3 | . | TRBV5-1 | TGCGCCAGCAGCCAGGCGGGGACAGATACGCAGTATTTT | CASSQAGTDTQYF
few | TRBJ2-7 | . | TRBV15 | TGTGCCACCAGCACCGACAGTTCCTACGAGCAGTACTTC | CATSTDSSYEQYF
. | TRBJ1-6 | . | TRBV7-2 | TGTGCCAGCAGGCCCGCAGGGGATATTTCACCCCTCCACTTT | CASRPAGDISPLHF
. | TRBJ2-7 | TRBD1 | TRBV29-1 | TGCAGCTTTAGGTTCCAGGGGGACACCTACGAGCAGTACTTC | CSFRFQGDTYEQYF
. | TRBJ1-2 | . | TRBV27 | TGTGCCAGCAGTAAGGCCGGGACTACGAATGGCTACACCTTC | CASSKAGTTNGYTF
. | TRBJ2-7 | TRBD1 | TRBV5-1 | TGCGCCAGCAGCTTCCCGGGACAGTCCTACGAGCAGTACTTC | CASSFPGQSYEQYF
once | TRBJ2-7 | . | TRBV11-3 | TGTGCCAGCAGCTTAGGGCACCTCTACGAGCAGTACTTC | CASSLGHLYEQYF
. | TRBJ2-7 | TRBD1 | TRBV5-1 | TGCGCCAGCAGCTTGCAGACAGGGACAAGAGAGCAGTACTTC | CASSLQTGTREQYF
. | TRBJ1-5 | . | TRBV6-5 | TGTGCCAGCAGTCCTACAGCTTATAGCAATCAGCCCCAGCATTTT | CASSPTAYSNQPQHF
. | TRBJ2-1 | TRBD1 | TRBV11-2 | TGTGCCAGCAGCTTGACGAGGACAGGGGGCGGTGAGCAGTTCTTC | CASSLTRTGGGEQFF
. | TRBJ2-5 | TRBD2 | TRBV9 | TGTGCCAGCAGCGCTTGGACTAGCGGGAGCCGCCAAGAGACCCAGTACTTC | CASSAWTSGSRQETQYF
. | TRBJ1-1 | TRBD1 | TRBV11-3 | TGTGCCAGCAGCCCCGGGACAGGGGGTGCTGAAGCTTTCTTT | CASSPGTGGAEAFF
. | TRBJ2-7 | . | TRBV4-1 | TGCGCCAGCAGCTCTCGGGACATCTCCTACGAGCAGTACTTC | CASSSRDISYEQYF
few | TRBJ2-3 | TRBD2 | TRBV7-3 | TGTGCCAGCAGCTCCCGACTAGCGGGGGGGCCAGATACGCAGTATTTT | CASSSRLAGGPDTQYF
. | TRBJ1-4 | . | TRBV20-1 | TGCAGTGCTAGTATCGACGGGGTTGAAAAACTGTTTTTT | CSASIDGVEKLFF
once | TRBJ1-1 | TRBD1 | TRBV18 | TGTGCCAGCTCATCCGACAGGGGTATCGCTGAAGCTTTCTTT | CASSSDRGIAEAFF
. | TRBJ2-3 | . | TRBV7-2 | TGTGCCAGCAGCTCCGCCGGACAGACTTATACGCAGTATTTT | CASSSAGQTYTQYF
few | TRBJ1-5 | . | TRBV4-1 | TGCGCCAGCAGCCAAGCCCCGCGGGAGGATCAGCCCCAGCATTTT | CASSQAPREDQPQHF
. | TRBJ1-2 | TRBD1 | TRBV30 | TGTGCCTGGCAAACAGGGGCTGGCTACACCTTC | CAWQTGAGYTF
. | TRBJ2-7 | . | TRBV2 | TGTGCCACCACAACTGGGCTAAGCTCCTACGAGCAGTACTTC | CATTTGLSSYEQYF
. | TRBJ2-5 | TRBD2 | TRBV6-5 | TGTGCCAGCATTTCGGGTGAAGCGGGGGGGGAGACCCAGTACTTC | CASISGEAGGETQYF
. | TRBJ1-6 | . | TRBV10-3 | TGTGCCATCAGTGGGACAGTTCAGCATAATTCACCCCTCCACTTT | CAISGTVQHNSPLHF
once | TRBJ2-1 | TRBD2 | TRBV20-1 | TGCAGTGCTAGTCTGTGGCGGGGGAACAACAATGAGCAGTTCTTC | CSASLWRGNNNEQFF
. | TRBJ2-3 | . | TRBV13 | TGTGCCAGCAGCTCAGTCGGGGAAGATACGCAGTATTTT | CASSSVGEDTQYF
. | TRBJ2-5 | . | TRBV7-9 | TGTGCCAGCAGTAATTCGGCGGGAGAGACCCAGTACTTC | CASSNSAGETQYF
. | TRBJ1-5 | . | TRBV3-1/TRBV3-2 | TGTGCCAGCAGCCAAGATCTGCGGAGCAATCAGCCCCAGCATTTT | CASSQDLRSNQPQHF
. | TRBJ2-7 | TRBD2 | TRBV27 | TGTGCCAGCAGTTTACAGGGACTAGCGGGGGGCTATTTTGAGCAGTACTTC | CASSLQGLAGGYFEQYF
. | TRBJ2-2 | . | TRBV5-4 | TGTGCCAGCAGCCCGGAGGGGGCCCCCGGGGAGCTGTTTTTT | CASSPEGAPGELFF
. | TRBJ1-1 | . | TRBV4-1 | TGCGCCAGCAGCCATCCCGGACAGACTCCTGAAGCTTTCTTT | CASSHPGQTPEAFF
. | TRBJ2-3 | . | TRBV10-3 | TGTGCCATCAACAGACAGGAGACAGATACGCAGTATTTT | CAINRQETDTQYF
few | TRBJ2-1 | . | TRBV27 | TGTGCCAGCAGTTTATTGAGTAACAATGAGCAGTTCTTC | CASSLLSNNEQFF
few | TRBJ1-2 | . | TRBV7-9 | TGTGCCAGCATCAAAGGCGGGGGGAGGAACTATGGCTACACCTTC | CASIKGGGRNYGYTF
. | TRBJ2-5 | . | TRBV7-2 | TGTGCCAGCAGCCCCCGTGAGGGAGAGACCCAGTACTTC | CASSPREGETQYF